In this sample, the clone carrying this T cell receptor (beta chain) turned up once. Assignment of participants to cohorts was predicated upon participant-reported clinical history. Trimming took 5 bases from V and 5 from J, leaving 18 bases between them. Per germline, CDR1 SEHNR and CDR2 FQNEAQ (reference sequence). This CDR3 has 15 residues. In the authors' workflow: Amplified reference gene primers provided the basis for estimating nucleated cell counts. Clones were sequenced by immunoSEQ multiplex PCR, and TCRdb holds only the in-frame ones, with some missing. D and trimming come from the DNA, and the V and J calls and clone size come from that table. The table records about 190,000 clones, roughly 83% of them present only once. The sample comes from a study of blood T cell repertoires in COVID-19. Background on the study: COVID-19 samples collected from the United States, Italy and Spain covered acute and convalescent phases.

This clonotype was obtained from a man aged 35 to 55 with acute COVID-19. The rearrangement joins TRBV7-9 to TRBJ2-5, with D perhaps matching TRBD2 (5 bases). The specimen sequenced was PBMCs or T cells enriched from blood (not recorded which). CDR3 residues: CASSATPEVGETQYF. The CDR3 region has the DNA TGTGCCAGCAGCGCAACCCCGGAGGTCGGCGAGACCCAGTACTTC.